The 20 T cell receptor beta chains below come from one sample, sequenced in a study of response to subunit inactivated influenza vaccine. From the RT-PCR reads, TCRdb called clonotypes with MiXCR, one entry per CDR3 protein. There are 150,000 to 200,000 distinct CDR3 sequences in the sample; around 10% occur only once, and roughly a third lies in the top ten. Specimen: CD8+ T cells sorted from PBMCs, collected approximately 25 months after vaccination. The source is a man aged 50 to 69 who received an inactivated influenza vaccine.

The chain has TRBV12-3 or TRBV12-4 and TRBJ2-5; D unclear. The CDR3 runs 12 residues. Trimming took 6 bases from V and 4 from J, leaving 9 bases between them. CDR3 amino acids: CASSWGRETQYF. CDR3 coding DNA: TGTGCCAGCAGCTGGGGTCGAGAGACCCAGTACTTC.

About this clonotype: The junction departs from the called germline gene at one end, perhaps through a read error. The V gene is TRBV7-6, the J gene TRBJ2-3; TRBD2 agrees at 7 bases. The CDR3 length is 18 residues. Germline V CDR1 and CDR2: SGHVS, FNYEAQ. The CDR3 DNA follows: TGTGCCAGCAGCTCAACTACGTCAGCGGGGTATTTCACAGATACGCAATATTTT. Protein: CASSSTTSAGYFTDTQYF.

V usage is TRBV2 and J usage is TRBJ2-2; possibly TRBD2 for D (5 bases). V lost 2 bases to trimming and J lost 0 bases, with 16 bases between them. Germline CDR1 reads SNHLY; CDR2 reads FYNNEI. The CDR3 length is 18 residues. The CDR3 reads CASSESFGETPNTGELFF. CDR3 coding DNA: TGTGCCAGCAGTGAATCCTTTGGGGAGACCCCGAACACCGGGGAGCTGTTTTTT.

This clonotype was seen ten or more times. This chain links TRBV20-1 with TRBJ2-6; no definite D call. Trimming shortened V by 0 bases and J by 0 bases, and 9 bases separated the two germline ends. The germline CDR1 and CDR2 sequences are DFQATT and SNEGSKA (reference sequence). This CDR3 region has 16 residues. The chain's CDR3 is CSARDPRLSGANVLTF. CDR3 nucleotides: TGCAGTGCTAGAGATCCCAGGCTCTCTGGGGCCAACGTCCTGACTTTC.

There are many counts of this clonotype. The chain is built from TRBV12-3 or TRBV12-4 and TRBJ2-2, with D unresolved. V was clipped by 0 bases and J by 5 bases, with 10 bases between them. The CDR3 contains 15 residues. CDR3 in DNA: TGTGCCAGCAGTTTAGCGTACTTCGGTACCGGGGAGCTGTTTTTT. It codes for CASSLAYFGTGELFF.

This clonotype was recorded a few times. The chain links TRBV28 to TRBJ2-7; D gene ambiguous. The CDR3 length is 14 residues. Looked up from germline, CDR1 is MDHEN and CDR2 is SYDVKM. V was pared by 4 bases and J by 0 bases, with 10 bases between. The CDR3 here is CASSYASYSYEQYF. The CDR3 DNA follows: TGTGCCAGCAGTTACGCGTCTTACTCCTACGAGCAGTACTTC.

This clonotype was seen once. The junction departs from germline at one end; a sequencing error may be responsible. The CDR3 DNA reads TGTGCCAGCAGAGTGACAGGGGACAGGGGCGAGCGGTACTTC. Residues: CASRVTGDRGERYF. The J gene is TRBJ2-7, the V gene TRBV6-1; TRBD1 aligns across 10 bases. The CDR3 length is 14 residues. In germline, CDR1 is MNHNS, CDR2 SASEGT.

The chain joins TRBV29-1 to TRBJ2-5; tentatively, D is TRBD2 (5 bases). Germline CDR1 reads SQVTM; CDR2 reads ANQGSEA. The CDR3 covers 14 residues. The V end lost 8 bases, the J end lost 4 bases, and 20 bases lay between the germline ends. In DNA form, the CDR3 reads TGCAGCCGTTTACGTATTGGAGGTGGAGAGACCCAGTACTTC. Translated, it gives CSRLRIGGGETQYF.

This clonotype has a count of ten or more. This rearrangement joins TRBV29-1 to TRBJ1-2; D is unresolved. The V and J ends lost 6 bases and 1 base respectively, with 9 bases between them. Germline V CDR1 and CDR2: SQVTM, ANQGSEA. CDR3 size: 12 residues. The CDR3 sequence: CSVSELNYGYTF. The CDR3 DNA reads TGCAGCGTCTCGGAGCTTAACTATGGCTACACCTTC.

The V and J genes are TRBV4-3 and TRBJ1-2; no reliable D call. The germline gives CDR1 LGHNA, CDR2 YSLEER. This CDR3 spans 14 amino acids. The V gene lost 0 bases and the J gene lost 3 bases, with 8 bases spanning the gap. CDR3 DNA sequence: TGCGCCAGCAGCCAAGATGTGGGGTACTATGGCTACACCTTC. As protein: CASSQDVGYYGYTF.

The CDR3 DNA sequence: TGTGCCAGCAGTTTAGGAGAGACGTACACCGGGGAGCTGTTTTTT. Its translation is CASSLGETYTGELFF. The rearrangement links TRBV28 to TRBJ2-2; no firm D call. Germline loops: CDR1 MDHEN, CDR2 SYDVKM. V was pared by 2 bases and J by 3 bases, with 10 bases between. The CDR3 has 15 amino acids.

J is TRBJ2-7 and V is TRBV6-2 or TRBV6-3; 10 nucleotides line up with TRBD1. CDR3 length: 16 amino acids. With V trimmed by 0 bases and J by 2 bases, 4 bases remained unmatched. CDR1 MNHEY and CDR2 SVGEGT come from the germline V gene. CDR3: CASSYSTDRGAYEQYF. CDR3 sequence (DNA): TGTGCCAGCAGTTACTCTACGGACAGGGGGGCCTACGAGCAGTACTTC.

The chain employs TRBV12-3 or TRBV12-4 and TRBJ2-1, with TRBD1 identical over 11 bases. Trimming removed 3 bases from V and 8 bases from J; junction bases left unmatched: 6. The CDR3 is made up of 15 amino acids. The CDR3 loop reads CASSFRTGGSDEQFF. DNA for the CDR3: TGTGCCAGCAGTTTTCGGACAGGGGGCAGCGATGAGCAGTTCTTC.

The chain couples TRBV12-3 or TRBV12-4 to TRBJ2-5; D might be TRBD2 (5 bases). This CDR3 comprises 14 residues. V gave up 3 bases and J gave up 2 bases, with 10 bases separating them. The CDR3 coding sequence is TGTGCCAGCAGTTTTGAGGGTCTGCAAGAGACCCAGTACTTC. This gives the protein CASSFEGLQETQYF.

This clonotype was observed at least ten times. The CDR3 DNA follows: TGCGCCAGCAGCCAAGGGCACAATGAGCAGTTCTTC. Protein: CASSQGHNEQFF. The chain recombines TRBV4-3 with TRBJ2-1, with unresolved D. Germline V gene data show CDR1 as LGHNA and CDR2 as YSLEER. V lost 1 base, J lost 5 bases, and 3 bases lay in between. The CDR3 sequence is 12 residues long.

V and J are TRBV12-3 or TRBV12-4 and TRBJ2-1, with D possibly being TRBD2 (6 bases). V lost 6 bases to trimming and J lost 6 bases, with 9 bases between them. The CDR3 has 12 amino acids. The CDR3 region is CASSHSGNEQFF. CDR3 nucleotides: TGTGCCAGCAGCCATAGCGGCAATGAGCAGTTCTTC.

V is TRBV27 and J is TRBJ2-3; D not resolved. The CDR3 has 14 residues. Germline CDR1 reads MNHEY; CDR2 reads SMNVEV (reference sequence). Deletions cut 1 base from V and 1 base from J, with 6 bases between. Here the CDR3 DNA reads TGTGCCAGCAGTTTATGGGGTGGCACAGATACGCAGTATTTT. Translated: CASSLWGGTDTQYF.

This clonotype showed up just a few times. The CDR3 region is CAISGQEQETQYF. CDR3 coding DNA: TGTGCCATCAGTGGACAGGAACAAGAGACCCAGTACTTC. The chain employs TRBV10-3 and TRBJ2-5; D might be TRBD1 (6 bases). This CDR3 region has 13 residues. The ends were cut back, 4 bases at V and 2 bases at J, with 8 bases in the middle. Germline loops: CDR1 ENHRY, CDR2 SYGVKD.

At least ten counts were recorded for this clonotype. The chain joins TRBV5-5 to TRBJ2-1, with TRBD1 matching over 7 bases. CDR1 SGHKS and CDR2 YYEKEE come from the germline V gene (reference sequence). Trimming cost V 3 bases and J 7 bases; bases outside gene matches: 10. This CDR3 spans 15 amino acids. CDR3 in amino acids: CASSSYINRGNEQFF. CDR3 bases: TGTGCCAGCAGCTCGTATATAAACAGGGGTAATGAGCAGTTCTTC.

Ten or more counts support this clonotype. The chain links TRBV9 to TRBJ1-2; 7 nucleotides line up with TRBD1. This CDR3 contains 15 residues. The V and J ends lost 4 bases and 4 bases, in that order; junction bases with no gene match: 10. Germline assignment: CDR1 SGDLS and CDR2 YYNGEE. CDR3 sequence: CASSPGDRPSYGYTF. Here the CDR3 DNA reads TGTGCCAGCAGCCCAGGGGACAGACCCTCCTATGGCTACACCTTC.